This T cell receptor (beta chain) was sequenced for a study of CXCR4 blockade with PD-1 therapy in pancreatic cancer. In this sample, this clone turned up a few times. Sequencing was performed with immunoSEQ multiplex PCR; in TCRdb, only in-frame clones are kept and a portion is missing. The top ten hold around 8.8% of the sample, which has 5,000 or so clones, about 44% seen once. The sample consisted of tumor tissue. This TCR was recovered from a human donor with pancreatic ductal adenocarcinoma.

CDR3 in amino acids: CASSSTNEKLFF. The DNA of the CDR3 is TGTGCCAGCAGTTCGACTAATGAAAAACTGTTTTTT. The V call is TRBV6-7, the J call TRBJ1-4; unclear D gene. TRBV6-7 is known as an ORF, though its function is uncertain. The CDR3 has 12 amino acids. Trimming removed 4 bases at V and 2 bases at J, with 2 bases between.